This T cell receptor beta chain was documented in a study of identical twins. Study outcomes and limitations: Twin-shared out-of-frame alpha sequences showed excess low generation probability.

This clonotype was counted once. The antigen is not known. The CDR3 is made up of 15 amino acids. CDR1 and CDR2 from the germline V gene are SEHNR and FQNEAQ (reference sequence). J was trimmed by 6 bases and V by 2 bases; bases with no gene match: 7. A universal primer site came from template switching; cDNA carried unique molecular identifiers. From the 5' RACE reads, TCRdb called clonotypes with MiXCR, one entry per CDR3 protein. The sample carries 1.5 million to 2 million distinct CDR3 sequences, 25% to 35% recorded once. The rearrangement links TRBV7-9 to TRBJ2-1; 7 nucleotides align to TRBD2. The source material was cord blood. The origin of this receptor is a newborn girl in good health. DNA for the CDR3: TGTGCCAGCAGCTTACTAGCGGAGCTCGGCAATGAGCAGTTCTTC. Translated: CASSLLAELGNEQFF.